Listed below are T cell receptor beta chains from one sample, sequenced in a study of T cell repertoires in cytomegalovirus infection. TCRdb reprocessed the reads with MiXCR, giving one entry per CDR3 protein. The profile shows approximately 1,000,000 distinct CDR3 sequences, roughly 31% of them singletons. Their cognate antigens are unknown. Sequenced here: cultured CD8+ T cells from PBMCs, sampled from culture after CMV antigen stimulation. Source of these receptors: a human donor in good health (CMV status not recorded). Some clones in this sample may be carry-over from other donors' samples. Both conserved end residues are part of each CDR3. D genes are given only for firm matches. Only part of the rows carry a size: once, few, many, or a class if the clone is expanded.

v_gene: TRBV5-1
abundance: few
j_gene: TRBJ2-1
d_gene: .
CDR3aa: CASSLADRYNEQFF
CDR3nt: TGCGCCAGCAGCTTGGCCGATCGCTACAATGAGCAGTTCTTC

v_gene: TRBV15
abundance: .
j_gene: TRBJ2-7
d_gene: .
CDR3aa: CATSVDSYYEQYF
CDR3nt: TGTGCCACCAGCGTCGACAGTTACTACGAGCAGTACTTC

v_gene: TRBV12-3/TRBV12-4
abundance: .
j_gene: TRBJ2-7
d_gene: TRBD1
CDR3aa: CASTPGQTLYEQYF
CDR3nt: TGTGCCAGCACCCCGGGACAGACGCTCTACGAGCAGTACTTC

v_gene: TRBV7-9
abundance: few
j_gene: TRBJ1-1
d_gene: .
CDR3aa: CASSSRDKLNTEAFF
CDR3nt: TGTGCCAGCAGCTCCAGGGACAAGTTGAACACTGAAGCTTTCTTT

v_gene: TRBV7-9
abundance: few
j_gene: TRBJ2-1
d_gene: .
CDR3aa: CASSPQSPPNEQFF
CDR3nt: TGTGCCAGCAGCCCCCAGAGCCCACCCAATGAGCAGTTCTTC

v_gene: TRBV12-3/TRBV12-4
abundance: .
j_gene: TRBJ2-1
d_gene: .
CDR3aa: CASRTGVTYNEQFF
CDR3nt: TGTGCCAGCAGGACGGGGGTCACCTACAATGAGCAGTTCTTC

v_gene: TRBV7-9
abundance: few
j_gene: TRBJ2-2
d_gene: TRBD2
CDR3aa: CASSLEGGGPNTGELFF
CDR3nt: TGTGCCAGCAGCTTAGAAGGCGGGGGGCCGAACACCGGGGAGCTGTTTTTT

v_gene: TRBV13
abundance: .
j_gene: TRBJ1-6
d_gene: .
CDR3aa: CASSLGGDSISPLHF
CDR3nt: TGTGCCAGCAGCTTAGGCGGGGACTCGATCTCACCCCTCCACTTT

v_gene: TRBV10-3
abundance: .
j_gene: TRBJ2-1
d_gene: TRBD1
CDR3aa: CAIGDRADEQFF
CDR3nt: TGTGCCATCGGGGACAGGGCAGATGAGCAGTTCTTC

v_gene: TRBV6-5
abundance: few
j_gene: TRBJ1-1
d_gene: .
CDR3aa: CASSYSPTGNTEAFF
CDR3nt: TGTGCCAGCAGTTACTCCCCTACAGGGAACACTGAAGCTTTCTTT

v_gene: TRBV5-1
abundance: .
j_gene: TRBJ1-1
d_gene: .
CDR3aa: CASSLGKGGQLNTEAFF
CDR3nt: TGCGCCAGCAGCTTGGGTAAGGGGGGCCAACTGAACACTGAAGCTTTCTTT

v_gene: TRBV6-5
abundance: .
j_gene: TRBJ1-2
d_gene: TRBD1
CDR3aa: CASSYESSGGGYTF
CDR3nt: TGTGCCAGCAGTTACGAATCTTCAGGGGGAGGCTACACCTTC

v_gene: TRBV6-6
abundance: .
j_gene: TRBJ2-7
d_gene: TRBD2
CDR3aa: CASRERGEASEQYF
CDR3nt: TGTGCCAGCAGGGAACGGGGGGAGGCCTCCGAGCAGTACTTC

v_gene: TRBV7-9
abundance: few
j_gene: TRBJ1-2
d_gene: TRBD1
CDR3aa: CASSYRDRSYGYTF
CDR3nt: TGTGCCAGCAGCTACAGGGACAGAAGCTATGGCTACACCTTC

v_gene: TRBV6-1
abundance: few
j_gene: TRBJ2-7
d_gene: TRBD1
CDR3aa: CASSELSGQGAYEQYF
CDR3nt: TGTGCCAGCAGTGAATTGTCGGGACAGGGGGCCTACGAGCAGTACTTC

v_gene: TRBV7-9
abundance: .
j_gene: TRBJ1-3
d_gene: .
CDR3aa: CASSFLTTGGNTIYF
CDR3nt: TGTGCCAGCAGCTTCCTCACGACAGGTGGAAACACCATATATTTT

v_gene: TRBV4-1
abundance: .
j_gene: TRBJ2-1
d_gene: .
CDR3aa: CASRTVRKGGDYNEQFF
CDR3nt: TGCGCCAGCAGGACCGTCCGGAAGGGAGGCGACTACAATGAGCAGTTCTTC

v_gene: TRBV13
abundance: .
j_gene: TRBJ2-1
d_gene: TRBD2
CDR3aa: CASSSISGGPSNEQFF
CDR3nt: TGTGCCAGCAGCTCCATCTCGGGGGGGCCTAGCAATGAGCAGTTCTTC

v_gene: TRBV12-5
abundance: .
j_gene: TRBJ1-1
d_gene: TRBD1
CDR3aa: CASAMTGTTEAFF
CDR3nt: TGTGCTAGTGCCATGACAGGGACCACTGAAGCTTTCTTT

v_gene: TRBV6-2/TRBV6-3
abundance: many
j_gene: TRBJ2-2
d_gene: TRBD1
CDR3aa: CASSPGQGAFSAGELFF
CDR3nt: TGTGCCAGCAGTCCGGGACAGGGGGCGTTCTCGGCCGGGGAGCTGTTTTTT

v_gene: TRBV29-1
abundance: few
j_gene: TRBJ2-6
d_gene: .
CDR3aa: CSVEGISGANVLTF
CDR3nt: TGCAGCGTTGAAGGCATCTCTGGGGCCAACGTCCTGACTTTC

v_gene: TRBV11-1
abundance: .
j_gene: TRBJ2-3
d_gene: TRBD1
CDR3aa: CASSLQRDREFSTDTQYF
CDR3nt: TGTGCCAGCAGCTTACAAAGAGACAGGGAATTTAGCACAGATACGCAGTATTTT

v_gene: TRBV2
abundance: few
j_gene: TRBJ2-2
d_gene: TRBD1
CDR3aa: CASSGRGRIAGELFF
CDR3nt: TGTGCCAGCAGTGGCAGGGGGCGGATTGCCGGGGAGCTGTTTTTT

v_gene: TRBV14
abundance: .
j_gene: TRBJ2-1
d_gene: .
CDR3aa: CASSKGQRWLNEQFF
CDR3nt: TGTGCCAGCAGCAAAGGACAGCGCTGGCTAAATGAGCAGTTCTTC

v_gene: TRBV6-2/TRBV6-3
abundance: few
j_gene: TRBJ1-4
d_gene: .
CDR3aa: CASSLLRGAGKLFF
CDR3nt: TGTGCCAGCAGTCTTCTTCGGGGGGCCGGGAAACTGTTTTTT

v_gene: TRBV7-3
abundance: .
j_gene: TRBJ2-2
d_gene: TRBD1
CDR3aa: CASSLTGQGSTGELFF
CDR3nt: TGTGCCAGCAGCTTAACGGGACAGGGTAGCACCGGGGAGCTGTTTTTT

v_gene: TRBV29-1
abundance: few
j_gene: TRBJ2-2
d_gene: .
CDR3aa: CSGGREGTGELFF
CDR3nt: TGCAGCGGGGGAAGAGAGGGCACCGGGGAGCTGTTTTTT

v_gene: TRBV10-3
abundance: many
j_gene: TRBJ1-4
d_gene: .
CDR3aa: CAISAQHGTTNEKLFF
CDR3nt: TGTGCCATCAGTGCGCAGCACGGAACAACTAATGAAAAACTGTTTTTT

v_gene: TRBV7-3
abundance: .
j_gene: TRBJ1-1
d_gene: .
CDR3aa: CASSLGWRGGNTEAFF
CDR3nt: TGTGCCAGCAGCTTAGGGTGGAGGGGTGGGAACACTGAAGCTTTCTTT

v_gene: TRBV7-3
abundance: .
j_gene: TRBJ1-1
d_gene: .
CDR3aa: CASSLTAGRWNTEAFF
CDR3nt: TGTGCCAGCAGCTTAACGGCGGGCAGGTGGAACACTGAAGCTTTCTTT

v_gene: TRBV7-2
abundance: many
j_gene: TRBJ1-1
d_gene: .
CDR3aa: CASSLNRAFTSMNTEAFF
CDR3nt: TGTGCCAGCAGCCTCAACAGGGCTTTTACCAGCATGAACACTGAAGCTTTCTTT

v_gene: TRBV19
abundance: few
j_gene: TRBJ2-2
d_gene: .
CDR3aa: CASSDLELFF
CDR3nt: TGTGCCAGTTCGGACCTGGAGCTGTTTTTT

v_gene: TRBV7-9
abundance: few
j_gene: TRBJ2-2
d_gene: .
CDR3aa: CASSLARLGELFF
CDR3nt: TGTGCCAGCAGCTTAGCGCGCCTGGGGGAGCTGTTTTTT

v_gene: TRBV6-1
abundance: .
j_gene: TRBJ1-6
d_gene: .
CDR3aa: CASSERFTGSYNSPLHF
CDR3nt: TGTGCCAGCAGTGAAAGGTTCACAGGCTCCTATAATTCACCCCTCCACTTT

v_gene: TRBV11-2
abundance: few
j_gene: TRBJ2-1
d_gene: TRBD2
CDR3aa: CASSDIYPMSSKRGPSYNEQFF
CDR3nt: TGTGCCAGCAGCGACATTTACCCGATGTCTAGTAAGCGGGGGCCTTCCTACAATGAGCAGTTCTTC

v_gene: TRBV7-2
abundance: many
j_gene: TRBJ2-5
d_gene: .
CDR3aa: CASSFSVGETQYF
CDR3nt: TGTGCCAGCAGCTTTAGCGTCGGAGAGACCCAGTACTTC

v_gene: TRBV11-1
abundance: few
j_gene: TRBJ2-3
d_gene: TRBD2
CDR3aa: CASSLLPSGGELDTQYF
CDR3nt: TGTGCCAGCAGCCTCTTACCTAGCGGGGGGGAGCTAGATACGCAGTATTTT

v_gene: TRBV20-1
abundance: few
j_gene: TRBJ1-6
d_gene: .
CDR3aa: CSARDRERARGSPLHF
CDR3nt: TGCAGTGCTAGAGATCGGGAGAGGGCGCGGGGTTCACCCCTCCACTTT

v_gene: TRBV27
abundance: .
j_gene: TRBJ2-3
d_gene: .
CDR3aa: CASNLRADTDTQYF
CDR3nt: TGTGCCAGCAACCTGAGGGCGGACACAGATACGCAGTATTTT

v_gene: TRBV19
abundance: .
j_gene: TRBJ1-5
d_gene: .
CDR3aa: CASSRPVRYSNQPQHF
CDR3nt: TGTGCCAGTAGTCGACCGGTCCGGTATAGCAATCAGCCCCAGCATTTT

v_gene: TRBV27
abundance: few
j_gene: TRBJ2-5
d_gene: TRBD1
CDR3aa: CASSFSRDRVGETQYF
CDR3nt: TGTGCCAGCAGTTTCTCCCGGGACAGGGTCGGGGAGACCCAGTACTTC

v_gene: TRBV7-4
abundance: .
j_gene: TRBJ1-2
d_gene: .
CDR3aa: CASSLDGGVHGYTF
CDR3nt: TGTGCCAGCAGCTTAGATGGGGGCGTTCATGGCTACACCTTC

v_gene: TRBV6-4
abundance: few
j_gene: TRBJ2-1
d_gene: .
CDR3aa: CASSDSYAGDNEQFF
CDR3nt: TGTGCCAGCAGTGACTCATATGCAGGGGACAATGAGCAGTTCTTC

v_gene: TRBV7-8
abundance: many
j_gene: TRBJ2-7
d_gene: .
CDR3aa: CASSPRRDNKYHGQYF
CDR3nt: TGTGCCAGCAGCCCCCGCCGGGACAACAAGTATCACGGGCAGTACTTC

v_gene: TRBV20-1
abundance: .
j_gene: TRBJ2-5
d_gene: .
CDR3aa: CSASSQGETQYF
CDR3nt: TGCAGTGCTAGCTCCCAGGGAGAGACCCAGTACTTC

v_gene: TRBV5-6
abundance: .
j_gene: TRBJ1-1
d_gene: .
CDR3aa: CASSSYRASAMNTEAFF
CDR3nt: TGTGCCAGCAGCAGCTACAGGGCTAGCGCTATGAACACTGAAGCTTTCTTT

v_gene: TRBV7-9
abundance: few
j_gene: TRBJ1-1
d_gene: TRBD1
CDR3aa: CASSRRTGLNTEAFF
CDR3nt: TGTGCCAGCAGCCGTCGGACAGGTCTGAACACTGAAGCTTTCTTT

v_gene: TRBV4-3
abundance: .
j_gene: TRBJ2-3
d_gene: TRBD2
CDR3aa: CASSQEGTSAFSDTQYF
CDR3nt: TGCGCCAGCAGCCAAGAAGGGACTAGCGCCTTCTCGGATACGCAGTATTTT

v_gene: TRBV4-1
abundance: few
j_gene: TRBJ2-2
d_gene: TRBD2
CDR3aa: CASSSGGDATGELFF
CDR3nt: TGCGCCAGCAGCTCGGGGGGGGACGCCACCGGGGAGCTGTTTTTT

v_gene: TRBV7-2
abundance: many
j_gene: TRBJ1-3
d_gene: .
CDR3aa: CASSPLGPGNTIYF
CDR3nt: TGTGCCAGCAGCCCCCTCGGCCCCGGAAACACCATATATTTT

v_gene: TRBV7-9
abundance: few
j_gene: TRBJ1-1
d_gene: .
CDR3aa: CASSFLPEAFF
CDR3nt: TGTGCCAGCAGCTTCCTCCCTGAAGCTTTCTTT

v_gene: TRBV2
abundance: once
j_gene: TRBJ1-3
d_gene: .
CDR3aa: CASRRGLEVSGNTIYF
CDR3nt: TGTGCCAGCAGGAGAGGACTCGAAGTTTCTGGAAACACCATATATTTT

v_gene: TRBV6-6
abundance: .
j_gene: TRBJ1-1
d_gene: TRBD1
CDR3aa: CASSYSNDREAFF
CDR3nt: TGTGCCAGCAGTTACTCAAACGACAGGGAGGCTTTCTTT

v_gene: TRBV12-3/TRBV12-4
abundance: many
j_gene: TRBJ2-1
d_gene: .
CDR3aa: CASRPLWGGPYNEQFF
CDR3nt: TGTGCCAGCAGGCCCCTTTGGGGGGGGCCCTACAATGAGCAGTTCTTC

v_gene: TRBV7-4
abundance: .
j_gene: TRBJ2-1
d_gene: .
CDR3aa: CASSLDLAYNEQFF
CDR3nt: TGTGCCAGCAGCCTAGACCTAGCCTACAATGAGCAGTTCTTC

v_gene: TRBV7-9
abundance: few
j_gene: TRBJ1-2
d_gene: TRBD1
CDR3aa: CASSTPQGKAADGYTF
CDR3nt: TGTGCCAGCAGCACACCACAGGGGAAGGCTGCCGATGGCTACACCTTC

v_gene: TRBV7-9
abundance: .
j_gene: TRBJ2-2
d_gene: .
CDR3aa: CASRPEAGELFF
CDR3nt: TGTGCCAGCAGACCGGAGGCCGGGGAGCTGTTTTTT

v_gene: TRBV5-6
abundance: few
j_gene: TRBJ1-2
d_gene: .
CDR3aa: CASSGGQGPNYGYTF
CDR3nt: TGTGCCAGCAGCGGAGGCCAGGGACCAAACTATGGCTACACCTTC

v_gene: TRBV5-4
abundance: .
j_gene: TRBJ2-1
d_gene: TRBD1
CDR3aa: CASSGQGSLDEQFF
CDR3nt: TGTGCCAGCAGCGGACAGGGTTCTCTCGATGAGCAGTTCTTC

v_gene: TRBV15
abundance: .
j_gene: TRBJ2-1
d_gene: .
CDR3aa: CATSRDRLEQFF
CDR3nt: TGTGCCACCAGCAGAGATAGACTAGAGCAGTTCTTC